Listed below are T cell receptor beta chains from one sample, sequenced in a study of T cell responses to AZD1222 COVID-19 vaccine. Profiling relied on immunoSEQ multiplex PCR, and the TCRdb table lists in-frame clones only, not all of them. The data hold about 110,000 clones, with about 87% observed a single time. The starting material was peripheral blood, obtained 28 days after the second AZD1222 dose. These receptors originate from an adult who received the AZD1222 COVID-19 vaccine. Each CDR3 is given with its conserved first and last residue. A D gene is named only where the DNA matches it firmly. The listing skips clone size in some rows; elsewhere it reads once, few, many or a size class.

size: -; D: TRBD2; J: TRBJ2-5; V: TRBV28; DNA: TGTGCCAGCAGTACCAACCGGGGGGGCCATCTATGGGAGACCCAGTACTTC; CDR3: CASSTNRGGHLWETQYF
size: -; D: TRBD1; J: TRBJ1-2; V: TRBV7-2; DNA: TGTGCCAGCAGCTTAGAGGGACAGCCTGCTAACTATGGCTACACCTTC; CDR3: CASSLEGQPANYGYTF
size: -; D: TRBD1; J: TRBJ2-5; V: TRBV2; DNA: TGTGCCAGCAGTGGCCGACAGGGCTCGCAAGAGACCCAGTACTTC; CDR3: CASSGRQGSQETQYF
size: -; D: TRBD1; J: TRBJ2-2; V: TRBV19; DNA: TGTGCCAGTAGTGTTTCAGGGGGCAGAACCGGGGAGCTGTTTTTT; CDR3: CASSVSGGRTGELFF
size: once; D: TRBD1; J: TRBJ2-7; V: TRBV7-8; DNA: TGTGCCAGCAGCGTAACCACAGGGGGTTACGAGCAGTACTTC; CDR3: CASSVTTGGYEQYF
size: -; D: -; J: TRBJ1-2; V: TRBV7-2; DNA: TGTGCCAGCAGCTCAATGGTGGGGGTCCAGACATACTATGGCTACACCTTC; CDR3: CASSSMVGVQTYYGYTF
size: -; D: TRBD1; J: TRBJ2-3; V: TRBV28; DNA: TGTGCCAGCAGCCCAGGGGGCAGCACAGATACGCAGTATTTT; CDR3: CASSPGGSTDTQYF
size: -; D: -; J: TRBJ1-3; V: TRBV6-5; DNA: TGTGCCAGCACATATGCGACAGCTGGAAACACCATATATTTT; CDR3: CASTYATAGNTIYF
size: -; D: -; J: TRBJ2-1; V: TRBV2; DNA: TGTGCCAGCAGGGAGACTAGTCCCACACATGAGCAGTTCTTC; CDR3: CASRETSPTHEQFF
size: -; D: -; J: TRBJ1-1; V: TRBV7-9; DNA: TGTGCCAGCAGCCCCGACAGCCTGAACACTGAAGCTTTCTTT; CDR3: CASSPDSLNTEAFF
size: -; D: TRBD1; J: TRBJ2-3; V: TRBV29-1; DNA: TGCAGCGCCTCCGATGACAGGGGCCTCACAGATACGCAGTATTTT; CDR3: CSASDDRGLTDTQYF
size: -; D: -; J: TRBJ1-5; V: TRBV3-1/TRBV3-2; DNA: TGTGCCAGCAGCCCCCAGCCCAATCAGCCCCAGCATTTT; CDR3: CASSPQPNQPQHF
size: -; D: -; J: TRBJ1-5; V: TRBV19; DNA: TGTGCCAGTAGTGATACAGCCCATAGCAATCAGCCCCAGCATTTT; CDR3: CASSDTAHSNQPQHF
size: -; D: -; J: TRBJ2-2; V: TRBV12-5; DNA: TGTGCTAGTGGATCGGGACCAAACACCGGGGAGCTGTTTTTT; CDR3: CASGSGPNTGELFF
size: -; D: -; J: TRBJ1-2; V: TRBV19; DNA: TGTGCCAGTAGTACCAAAGGGACCACCTACCTTCGGTATGGCTACACCTTC; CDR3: CASSTKGTTYLRYGYTF
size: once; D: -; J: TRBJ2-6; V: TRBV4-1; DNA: TGCGCCAGCAGCCAAGGCGTTGGTTCAGGCCCCTCCTCTGGGGCCAACGTCCTGACTTTC; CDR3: CASSQGVGSGPSSGANVLTF
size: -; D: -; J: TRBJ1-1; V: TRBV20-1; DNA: TGCAGTGCTCAAGGGAACACTGAAGCTTTCTTT; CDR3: CSAQGNTEAFF
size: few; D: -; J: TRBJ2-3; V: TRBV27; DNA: TGTGCCAGCGGGCGACAAGATACGCAGTATTTT; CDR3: CASGRQDTQYF
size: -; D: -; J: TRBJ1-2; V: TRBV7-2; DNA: TGTGCCAGCAGCTTAGGGACGGCCTATGGCTACACCTTC; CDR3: CASSLGTAYGYTF
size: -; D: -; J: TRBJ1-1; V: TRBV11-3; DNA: TGTGCCAGCAGCTCCGGGGGAGGGCTCGAAGCTTTCTTT; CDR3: CASSSGGGLEAFF
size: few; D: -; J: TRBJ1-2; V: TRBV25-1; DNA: TGTGCCAGCAATGGGGCCGGAGCTAACTATGGCTACACCTTC; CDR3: CASNGAGANYGYTF
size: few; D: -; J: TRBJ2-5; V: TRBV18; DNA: TGTGCCAGCTCACGCGCGACTCCTAAGACAGGTTCCCAAGAGACCCAGTACTTC; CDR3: CASSRATPKTGSQETQYF
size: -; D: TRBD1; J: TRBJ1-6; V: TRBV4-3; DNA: TGCGCCAGCAGCCAAGGCGGGACAGCCAGCTCCTATAATTCACCCCTCCACTTT; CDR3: CASSQGGTASSYNSPLHF
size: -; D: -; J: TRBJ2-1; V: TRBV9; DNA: TGTGCCAGCAGCGCTGACCTCGGCTGGAACAATGAGCAGTTCTTC; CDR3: CASSADLGWNNEQFF
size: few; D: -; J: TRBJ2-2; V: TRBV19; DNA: TGTGCCAGTTCCTTGCGATCCGGCACCGGGGAGCTGTTTTTT; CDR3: CASSLRSGTGELFF
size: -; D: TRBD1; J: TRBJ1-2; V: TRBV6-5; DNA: TGTGCCAGCAGCCTACAGGGGACGAGCTATGGCTACACCTTC; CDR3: CASSLQGTSYGYTF
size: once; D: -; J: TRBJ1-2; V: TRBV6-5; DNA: TGTGCCAGCCGCCGGGGCCTATATGGCTACACCTTC; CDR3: CASRRGLYGYTF
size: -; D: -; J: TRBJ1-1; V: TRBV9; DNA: TGTGCCAGCAGCCCCCTGGTGGGGCAGACTGAAGCTTTCTTT; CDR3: CASSPLVGQTEAFF
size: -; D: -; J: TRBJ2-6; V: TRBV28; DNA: TGTGCCAGCAGTTTATTTCTGGGTTCCTCTGGGGCCAACGTCCTGACTTTC; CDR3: CASSLFLGSSGANVLTF
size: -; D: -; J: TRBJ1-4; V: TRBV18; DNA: TGTGCCAGCTCACCACTCCAGGTTAATGAAAAACTGTTTTTT; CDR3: CASSPLQVNEKLFF
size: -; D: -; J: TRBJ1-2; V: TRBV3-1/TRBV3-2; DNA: TGTGCCAGCACGCAGGGGCGGTATGGCTACACCTTC; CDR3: CASTQGRYGYTF
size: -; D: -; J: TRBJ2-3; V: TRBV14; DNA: TGTGCCAGCAGCCAAGTTGGGGGGAGTAGCACAGATACGCAGTATTTT; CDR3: CASSQVGGSSTDTQYF
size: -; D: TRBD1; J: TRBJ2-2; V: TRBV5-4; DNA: TGTGCCAGCAGCCCGGACAGGGGGGCCACCGGGGAGCTGTTTTTT; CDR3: CASSPDRGATGELFF
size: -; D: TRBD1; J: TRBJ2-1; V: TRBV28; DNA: TGTGCCAGCAGGAGGACAGGGGTGAAGGAGCAGTTCTTC; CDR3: CASRRTGVKEQFF
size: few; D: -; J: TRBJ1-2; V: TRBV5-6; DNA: TGTGCCAGCAGCTTGGCATTTAGCGAATTTGGCTACACCTTC; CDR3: CASSLAFSEFGYTF
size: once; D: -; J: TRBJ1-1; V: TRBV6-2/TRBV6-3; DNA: TGTGCCAGCAGTTATTGGGGAGGAGCTTTCTTT; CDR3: CASSYWGGAFF
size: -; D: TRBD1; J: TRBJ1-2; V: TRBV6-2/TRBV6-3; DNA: TGTGCCAGCAGTTACTCATCCGCAGGGGGTGTCTATGGCTACACCTTC; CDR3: CASSYSSAGGVYGYTF
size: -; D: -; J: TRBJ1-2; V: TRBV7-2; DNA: TGTGCCAGCAGCCCAAGCAGGGTAGATGGCTACACCTTC; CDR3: CASSPSRVDGYTF
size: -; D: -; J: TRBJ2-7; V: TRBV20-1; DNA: TGCAGTGCTATTTATTACGAGCAGTACTTC; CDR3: CSAIYYEQYF
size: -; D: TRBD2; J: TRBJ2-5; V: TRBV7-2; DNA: TGTGCCAGCATGCCTGCGGGGGAGAGAGTGGAGACCCAGTACTTC; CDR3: CASMPAGERVETQYF
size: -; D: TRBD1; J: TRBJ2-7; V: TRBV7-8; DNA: TGTGCCAGCAGCCCGGGATCACAGGGGATCCCCTACGAGCAGTACTTC; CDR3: CASSPGSQGIPYEQYF
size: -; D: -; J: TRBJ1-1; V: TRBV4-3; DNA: TGCGCCAGCAGCCAGGGACGGGCTGAAGCTTTCTTT; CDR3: CASSQGRAEAFF
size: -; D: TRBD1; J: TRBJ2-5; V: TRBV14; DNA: TGTGCCAGCAGCTCACGACAGGGTTGGCAAGAGACCCAGTACTTC; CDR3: CASSSRQGWQETQYF
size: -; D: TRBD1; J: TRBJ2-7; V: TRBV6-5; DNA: TGTGCCAGCAGTTACTCGACAGGGGGAAGCTACGAGCAGTACTTC; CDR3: CASSYSTGGSYEQYF
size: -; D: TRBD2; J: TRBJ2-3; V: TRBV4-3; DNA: TGCGCCAGCAGCCAAGGGGGTACTAGCGGGGGCACAGATACGCAGTATTTT; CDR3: CASSQGGTSGGTDTQYF